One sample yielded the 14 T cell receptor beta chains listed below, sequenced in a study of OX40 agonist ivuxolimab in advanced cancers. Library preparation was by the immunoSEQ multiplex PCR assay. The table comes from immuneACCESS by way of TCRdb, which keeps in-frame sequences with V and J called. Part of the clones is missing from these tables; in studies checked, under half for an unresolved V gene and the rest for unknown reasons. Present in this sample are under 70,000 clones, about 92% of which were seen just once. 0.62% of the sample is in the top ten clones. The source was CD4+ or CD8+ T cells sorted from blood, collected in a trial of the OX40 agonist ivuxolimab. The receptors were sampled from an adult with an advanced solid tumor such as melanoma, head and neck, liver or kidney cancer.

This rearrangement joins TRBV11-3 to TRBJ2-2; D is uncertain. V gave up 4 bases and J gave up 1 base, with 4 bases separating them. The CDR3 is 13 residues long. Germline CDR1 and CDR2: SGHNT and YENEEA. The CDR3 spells CASSSRNTGELFF. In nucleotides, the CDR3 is TGTGCCAGCAGCTCCAGGAACACCGGGGAGCTGTTTTTT.

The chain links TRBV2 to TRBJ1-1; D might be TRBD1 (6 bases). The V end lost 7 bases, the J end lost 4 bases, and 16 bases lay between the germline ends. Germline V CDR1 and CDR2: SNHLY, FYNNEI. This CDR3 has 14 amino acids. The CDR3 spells CASNGYRVSTEAFF. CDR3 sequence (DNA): TGTGCCAGCAATGGTTACAGGGTGTCCACTGAAGCTTTCTTT. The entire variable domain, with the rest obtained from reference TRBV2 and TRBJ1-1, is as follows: EPEVTQTPSHQVTQMGQEVILRCVPISNHLYFYWYRQILGQKVEFLVSFYNNEISEKSEIFDDQFSVERPDGSNFTLKIRSTKLEDSAMYFCASNGYRVSTEAFFGQGTRLTVV.

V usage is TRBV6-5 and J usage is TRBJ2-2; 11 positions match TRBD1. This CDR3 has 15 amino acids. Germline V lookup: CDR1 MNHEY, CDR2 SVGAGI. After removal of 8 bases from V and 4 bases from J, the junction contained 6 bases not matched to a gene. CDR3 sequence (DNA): TGTGCCAGCTTTATGGGACAGGGGGTCACCGGGGAGCTGTTTTTT. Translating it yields CASFMGQGVTGELFF.

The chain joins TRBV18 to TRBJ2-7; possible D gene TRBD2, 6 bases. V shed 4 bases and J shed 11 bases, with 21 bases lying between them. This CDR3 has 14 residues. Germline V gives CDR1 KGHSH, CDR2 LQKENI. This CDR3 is CASSRGTPQVGKYF. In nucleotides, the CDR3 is TGTGCCAGCTCACGCGGGACTCCTCAGGTGGGAAAGTACTTC.

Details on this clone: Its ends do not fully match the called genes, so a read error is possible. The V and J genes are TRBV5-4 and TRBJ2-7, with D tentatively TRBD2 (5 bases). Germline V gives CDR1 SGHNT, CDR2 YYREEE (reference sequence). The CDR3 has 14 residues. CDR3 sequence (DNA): TGTGCCAGCAGCTCTACCGGGGTATGGAACGAGCAGCACTTC. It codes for CASSSTGVWNEQHF.

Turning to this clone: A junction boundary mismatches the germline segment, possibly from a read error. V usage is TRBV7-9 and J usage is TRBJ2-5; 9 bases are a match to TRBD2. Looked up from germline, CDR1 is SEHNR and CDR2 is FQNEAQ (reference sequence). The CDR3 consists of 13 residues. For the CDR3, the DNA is TGTGCCAGCAGGTTAGCGGGAGAAGAGACCCAGTACTTC. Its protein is CASRLAGEETQYF.

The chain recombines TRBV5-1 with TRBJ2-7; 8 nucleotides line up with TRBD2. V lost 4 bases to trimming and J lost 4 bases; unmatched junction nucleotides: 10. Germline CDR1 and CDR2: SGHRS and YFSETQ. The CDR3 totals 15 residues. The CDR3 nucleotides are TGCGCCAGCAGCCCGGGACTAGAGGTAGGTTACGAGCAGTACTTC. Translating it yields CASSPGLEVGYEQYF.

CDR3 nucleotide sequence: TGTGCCAGCAGGACAGGGGGAGAGACCCAGTACTTC. Amino acid sequence: CASRTGGETQYF. The chain joins TRBV19 to TRBJ2-5; TRBD1 matches at 10 bases. Trimming cost V 9 bases and J 4 bases; bases outside gene matches: 2. Germline CDR1 and CDR2: LNHDA and SQIVND (reference sequence). The CDR3 sequence is 12 residues long. Based on the CDR3 plus reference TRBV19 and TRBJ2-5, the full variable domain is DGGITQSPKYLFRKEGQNVTLSCEQNLNHDAMYWYRQDPGQGLRLIYYSQIVNDFQKGDIAEGYSVSREKKESFPLTVTSAQKNPTAFYLCASRTGGETQYFGPGTRLLVL.

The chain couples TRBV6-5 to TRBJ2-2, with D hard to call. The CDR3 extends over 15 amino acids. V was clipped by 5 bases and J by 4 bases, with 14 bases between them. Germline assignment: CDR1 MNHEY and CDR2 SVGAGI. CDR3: CASSATSVGTGELFF. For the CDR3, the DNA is TGTGCCAGCAGTGCCACTTCAGTGGGCACCGGGGAGCTGTTTTTT.

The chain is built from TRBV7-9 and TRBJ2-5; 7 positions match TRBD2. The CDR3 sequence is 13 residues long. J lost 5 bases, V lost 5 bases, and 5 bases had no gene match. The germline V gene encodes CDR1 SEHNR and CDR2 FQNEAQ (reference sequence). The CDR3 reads CASSASGVETQYF. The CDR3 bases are TGTGCCAGCAGCGCCAGCGGGGTGGAGACCCAGTACTTC.

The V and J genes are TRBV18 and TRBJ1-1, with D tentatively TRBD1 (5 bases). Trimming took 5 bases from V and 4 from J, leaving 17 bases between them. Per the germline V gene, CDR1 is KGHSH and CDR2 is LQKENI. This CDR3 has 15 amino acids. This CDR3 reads CASSSNTQGSTEAFF. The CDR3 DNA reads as TGTGCCAGCTCATCAAACACCCAGGGCTCCACTGAAGCTTTCTTT.

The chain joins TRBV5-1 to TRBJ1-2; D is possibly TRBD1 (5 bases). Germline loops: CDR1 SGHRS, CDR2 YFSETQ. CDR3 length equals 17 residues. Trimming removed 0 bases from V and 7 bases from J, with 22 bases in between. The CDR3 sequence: CASSLDNRKSFNAGYTF. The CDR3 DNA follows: TGCGCCAGCAGCTTGGATAACAGGAAGAGTTTCAACGCTGGCTACACCTTC. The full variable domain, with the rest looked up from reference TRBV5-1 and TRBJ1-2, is KAGVTQTPRYLIKTRGQQVTLSCSPISGHRSVSWYQQTPGQGLQFLFEYFSETQRNKGNFPGRFSGRQFSNSRSEMNVSTLELGDSALYLCASSLDNRKSFNAGYTFGSGTRLTVV.

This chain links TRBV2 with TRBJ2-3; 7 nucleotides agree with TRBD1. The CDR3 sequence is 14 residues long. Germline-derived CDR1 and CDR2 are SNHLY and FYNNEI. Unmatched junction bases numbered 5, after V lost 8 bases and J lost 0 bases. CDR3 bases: TGTGCCAGCCGGGCGGACAGGAGCACAGATACGCAGTATTTT. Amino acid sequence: CASRADRSTDTQYF.

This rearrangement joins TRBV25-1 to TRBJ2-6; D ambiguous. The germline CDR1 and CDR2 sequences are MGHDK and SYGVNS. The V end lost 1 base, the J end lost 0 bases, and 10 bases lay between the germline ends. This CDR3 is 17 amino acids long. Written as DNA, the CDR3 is TGTGCCAGCAGTGAATTTCCTGGGGACTCTGGGGCCAACGTCCTGACTTTC. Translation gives CASSEFPGDSGANVLTF. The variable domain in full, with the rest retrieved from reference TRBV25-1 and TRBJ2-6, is EADIYQTPRYLVIGTGKKITLECSQTMGHDKMYWYQQDPGMELHLIHYSYGVNSTEKGDLSSESTVSRIRTEHFPLTLESARPSHTSQYLCASSEFPGDSGANVLTFGAGSRLTVL.